The rows below give T cell receptor beta chains drawn from one sample of a study of STAT5B mutations in CD4+ large granular lymphocyte leukemia. The assay was immunoSEQ multiplex PCR, and TCRdb's table has in-frame clones only and misses some. The repertoire has about 32,000 clones, around 84% of them found once; the top ten carry around 2.6%. Sample: CD4+ T cells from blood buffy coats. Receptor source: a human donor in good health. The CDR3 runs from the conserved cysteine through the conserved F or W. The order of the fields is V gene, D gene, clone size, J gene, CDR3 DNA, CDR3 protein. D genes are given only for firm matches. Clone size is stated in some rows and not others, as once, few, many or a class when expanded.

TRBV27	TRBD1	-	TRBJ2-7	TGTGCCAGCAGTTCACCCCGGGACAGAGCCTACGAGCAGTACTTC	CASSSPRDRAYEQYF
TRBV21-1	-	-	TRBJ1-2	TGTGCCAGCGGAGACCCATTTTATGGCTACACCTTC	CASGDPFYGYTF
TRBV9	-	-	TRBJ2-2	TGTGCCAGCAGCGTACGTCAGCCGGACGCCGGGGAGCTGTTTTTT	CASSVRQPDAGELFF
TRBV9	TRBD2	-	TRBJ2-3	TGTGCCAGCAGCGTCGGACTAGCGGGGGAGTTGGATACGCAGTATTTT	CASSVGLAGELDTQYF
TRBV5-1	-	-	TRBJ2-2	TGCGCCAGCAGCTTGAGCACAGAGAACACCGGGGAGCTGTTTTTT	CASSLSTENTGELFF
TRBV30	-	-	TRBJ2-1	TGTGCCTGGACGGGGATTTCGGCCAATGAGCAGTTCTTC	CAWTGISANEQFF
TRBV5-1	TRBD1	-	TRBJ2-5	TGCGCCAGCAGCTTGGCAGGGGGCGGGACCCAGTACTTC	CASSLAGGGTQYF
TRBV14	TRBD1	-	TRBJ2-1	TGTGCCAGCAGCCAAAGGACAGGGTTAGCGGTCAATGAGCAGTTCTTC	CASSQRTGLAVNEQFF
TRBV19	-	-	TRBJ2-3	TGTGCCAGTAGTCCCCCGGGGTTTGGCACAGATACGCAGTATTTT	CASSPPGFGTDTQYF
TRBV28	-	-	TRBJ1-1	TGTGCCAGCAGAAGAGGGGGACCAAACACTGAAGCTTTCTTT	CASRRGGPNTEAFF
TRBV5-5	-	-	TRBJ1-5	TGTGCCAGCAGCTCGACAGATTATCAGCCCCAGCATTTT	CASSSTDYQPQHF
TRBV28	-	-	TRBJ2-1	TGTGCCAGCGGGGAGTACGGGGCCCACAATGAGCAGTTCTTC	CASGEYGAHNEQFF
TRBV4-2	TRBD1	-	TRBJ2-7	TGTGCCAGCAGCCTCCACAGGGGACAGGCCTACGAGCAGTACTTC	CASSLHRGQAYEQYF
TRBV7-9	TRBD1	-	TRBJ2-2	TGTGCCAGCAGCCCCGGACAGGGGGTCACCGGGGAGCTGTTTTTT	CASSPGQGVTGELFF
TRBV5-4	TRBD1	-	TRBJ2-5	TGTGCCAGCAGCTCAACTCCGGGACAGGGAGAGACCCAGTACTTC	CASSSTPGQGETQYF
TRBV5-3	TRBD1	-	TRBJ1-5	TGTGCCAGAAGCGGAATGGGCCAGGGGGCTTTTCAGCCCCAGCATTTT	CARSGMGQGAFQPQHF
TRBV18	TRBD1	-	TRBJ2-2	TGTGCCAGCTCACCCCAGGGACAGATGAACACCGGGGAGCTGTTTTTT	CASSPQGQMNTGELFF
TRBV5-4	TRBD1	-	TRBJ2-1	TGTGCCAGCAGCCTGGACAGGGGGGGAAACAATGAGCAGTTCTTC	CASSLDRGGNNEQFF
TRBV7-9	-	few	TRBJ1-1	TGTGCCAGCAGGAAGGGGCGGTTGGAACCGAACACTGAAGCTTTCTTT	CASRKGRLEPNTEAFF
TRBV4-1	-	few	TRBJ1-1	TGCGCCAGCAGCCAAGTTAACAGGGTGAACACTGAAGCTTTCTTT	CASSQVNRVNTEAFF
TRBV5-1	TRBD1	few	TRBJ2-1	TGCGCCAGCAGCGAGACCGGGACAGGCAACAATGAGCAGTTCTTC	CASSETGTGNNEQFF
TRBV5-1	-	-	TRBJ2-7	TGCGCCAGCAGCCGCGGCGCGGGCTCCTCCTACGAGCAGTACTTC	CASSRGAGSSYEQYF
TRBV10-3	TRBD2	-	TRBJ2-3	TGTGCCATTTGGGGGGGAAGCACAGATACGCAGTATTTT	CAIWGGSTDTQYF
TRBV7-9	-	-	TRBJ1-5	TGTGCCAGCAGCCTTCAGGATCAGCCCCAGCATTTT	CASSLQDQPQHF
TRBV4-2	-	-	TRBJ1-5	TGTGCCAGCAGCCAAGATTCGAGGGCAGTTCATCAGCCCCAGCATTTT	CASSQDSRAVHQPQHF
TRBV5-1	-	-	TRBJ2-3	TGCGCCAGCAGCCAGACCGCGACGGGTCTTGATACGCAGTATTTT	CASSQTATGLDTQYF
TRBV2	-	-	TRBJ1-2	TGTGCCAGCAGTGGCCCCCAGGGCGTCGATGGCTACACCTTC	CASSGPQGVDGYTF
TRBV5-1	TRBD1	-	TRBJ1-2	TGCGCCAGCAGCTCGGGACAGGGGGACTATGGCTACACCTTC	CASSSGQGDYGYTF
TRBV7-9	-	-	TRBJ2-5	TGTGCCAGCAGCTTAGTCACACAAGAGACCCAGTACTTC	CASSLVTQETQYF
TRBV6-1	TRBD1	few	TRBJ1-1	TGTGCCAGCACCAGGACAGGGAACACTGAAGCTTTCTTT	CASTRTGNTEAFF
TRBV18	TRBD1	-	TRBJ2-5	TGTGCCAGCTCCACTGAGACAGGGTGGCAAGAGACCCAGTACTTC	CASSTETGWQETQYF
TRBV6-5	-	once	TRBJ1-3	TGTGCCAGCAGGAGCGGACGAAACACCATATATTTT	CASRSGRNTIYF
TRBV19	-	-	TRBJ1-1	TGTGCCAGTAGAGGGGTGGTGGGCACTGAAGCTTTCTTT	CASRGVVGTEAFF
TRBV7-2	-	few	TRBJ2-3	TGTGCCAGCAGCCCCGGTGGCACAGATACGCAGTATTTT	CASSPGGTDTQYF